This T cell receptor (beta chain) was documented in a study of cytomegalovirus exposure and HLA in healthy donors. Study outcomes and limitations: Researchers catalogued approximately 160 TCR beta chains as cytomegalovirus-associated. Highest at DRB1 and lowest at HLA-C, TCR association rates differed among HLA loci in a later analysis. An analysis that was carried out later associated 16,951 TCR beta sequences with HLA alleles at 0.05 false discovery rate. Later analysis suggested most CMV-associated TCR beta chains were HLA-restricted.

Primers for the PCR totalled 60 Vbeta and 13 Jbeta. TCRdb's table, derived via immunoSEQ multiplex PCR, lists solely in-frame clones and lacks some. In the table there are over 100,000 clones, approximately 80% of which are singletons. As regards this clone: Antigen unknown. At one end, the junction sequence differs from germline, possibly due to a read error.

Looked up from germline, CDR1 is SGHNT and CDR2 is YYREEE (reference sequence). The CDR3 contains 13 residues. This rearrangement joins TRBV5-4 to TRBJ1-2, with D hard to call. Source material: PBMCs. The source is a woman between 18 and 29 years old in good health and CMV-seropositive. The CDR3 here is CASSLGTVYGYTF. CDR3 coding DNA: TGTGCCAGCAGTTTGGGCACAGTATATGGCTACACCTTC.